This T cell receptor (beta chain) was captured in a study of cytomegalovirus exposure and HLA in healthy donors. The method was immunoSEQ multiplex PCR; TCRdb's version includes in-frame clones alone and lacks a portion of them. Here the sample spans 76,000 or so clones, around 94% being singletons. The CDR3 has 21 residues. This chain links TRBV21-1 with TRBJ2-1; TRBD2 is the table's D call and was not checked against the DNA. TRBV21-1 has pseudogene status. This TCR was sampled from a woman between 18 and 29 years old in good health and CMV-seronegative. Sequencing was done on a sample of PBMCs. CDR3 amino acids: CASSKVPRGGIDSYSYNEQFF. Here the CDR3 DNA reads TGTGCCAGCAGCAAAGTTCCCCGGGGGGGGATAGACTCCTACTCCTACAATGAGCAGTTCTTC.